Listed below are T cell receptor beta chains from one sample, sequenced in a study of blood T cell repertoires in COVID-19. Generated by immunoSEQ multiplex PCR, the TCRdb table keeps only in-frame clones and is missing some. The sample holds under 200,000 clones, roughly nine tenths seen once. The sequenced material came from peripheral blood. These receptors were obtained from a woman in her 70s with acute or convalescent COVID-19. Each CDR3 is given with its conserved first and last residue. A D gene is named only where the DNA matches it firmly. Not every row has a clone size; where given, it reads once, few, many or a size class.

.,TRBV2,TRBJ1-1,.,TGTGCCAGCAGTTCTGACAGTCACACTGAAGCTTTCTTT,CASSSDSHTEAFF
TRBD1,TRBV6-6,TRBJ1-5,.,TGTGCCACCCGTTACACAGGGGGCCATCAGCCCCAGCATTTT,CATRYTGGHQPQHF
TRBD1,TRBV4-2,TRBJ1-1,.,TGTGCCAGCAGCCAAGGGAACAGGGGGAACACTGAAGCTTTCTTT,CASSQGNRGNTEAFF
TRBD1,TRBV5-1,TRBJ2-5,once,TGCGCCAGCAGCTTGGGGGACAGGTTACAAGAGACCCAGTACTTC,CASSLGDRLQETQYF
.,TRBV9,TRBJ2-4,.,TGTGCCAGCAGCGTAGATGGAGGGAGTAGCATTCAGTACTTC,CASSVDGGSSIQYF
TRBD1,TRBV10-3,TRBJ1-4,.,TGTGCCATCAGGCGCGGGACAGGGGTAGAGACTAATGAAAAACTGTTTTTT,CAIRRGTGVETNEKLFF
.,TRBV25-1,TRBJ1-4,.,TGTGCCAGCAGTGACCTCGGGGGGCTAAAACTGTTTTTT,CASSDLGGLKLFF
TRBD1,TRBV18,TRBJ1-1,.,TGTGCCAGCGCTGGACAGGGGGGTACTGAAGCTTTCTTT,CASAGQGGTEAFF
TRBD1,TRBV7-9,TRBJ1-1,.,TGTGCCAGCAGCTCGACAGGGGTAATGAACACTGAAGCTTTCTTT,CASSSTGVMNTEAFF
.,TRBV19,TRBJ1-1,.,TGTGCCACTACCCCACGACGACAGTTGTCGGGGGGTGAAGCTTTCTTT,CATTPRRQLSGGEAFF
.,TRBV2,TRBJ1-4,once,TGTGCCAGCGGGGCCGACGGGGGACGGGAAAAACTGTTTTTT,CASGADGGREKLFF
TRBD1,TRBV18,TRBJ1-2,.,TGTGCCAGCTCACCACCTTCAGGGGGCGGATCCTATGGCTACACCTTC,CASSPPSGGGSYGYTF
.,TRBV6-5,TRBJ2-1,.,TGTGCCAGCAACGGACTCAAAAGCTACAATGAGCAGTTCTTC,CASNGLKSYNEQFF
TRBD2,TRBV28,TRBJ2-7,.,TGTGCCAGCAGTTTTCCTAGCGGGAGAGCCGAGCAGTACTTC,CASSFPSGRAEQYF
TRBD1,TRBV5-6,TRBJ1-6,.,TGTGCCAGCACCGGGACAGGAGGCCTTAGAAATTCACCCCTCCACTTT,CASTGTGGLRNSPLHF
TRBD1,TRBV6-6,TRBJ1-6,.,TGTGCCAGCAGTCAGACAGGGAAATCACCCCTCCACTTT,CASSQTGKSPLHF
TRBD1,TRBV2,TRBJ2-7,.,TGTGCCAGCAGTTCGTCGCCCTGGACAGGGGCCCGTGGTGGCTACGAGCAGTACTTC,CASSSSPWTGARGGYEQYF
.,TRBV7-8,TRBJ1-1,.,TGTGCCAGCAGCTCCAGGCGTTCTGAAGCTTTCTTT,CASSSRRSEAFF
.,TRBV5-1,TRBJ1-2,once,TGCGCCAGCAGCTTGGCAGTAGAGGTGTCGGGCTACACCTTC,CASSLAVEVSGYTF
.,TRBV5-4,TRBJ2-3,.,TGTGCCAGCAGCCTAAACAGGGCGGATACGCAGTATTTT,CASSLNRADTQYF
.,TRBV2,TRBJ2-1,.,TGTGCCAGCAGCACGCAGGGTAATGAGCAGTTCTTC,CASSTQGNEQFF
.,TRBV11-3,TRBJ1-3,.,TGTGCCAGCAGCTGGGGCCGGACCTCTGGAAACACCATATATTTT,CASSWGRTSGNTIYF